This TCR beta chain was identified in a study of blood T cell repertoires in COVID-19. Per the authors' pipeline: By means of reference gene primer amplification, nucleated cell counts were estimated. Assay: immunoSEQ multiplex PCR; the TCRdb copy retains only in-frame clones and omits some. That table gives V, J and clone size, and the DNA gave D and trimming. The data contain a few hundred thousand clones, around 90% of them singletons. Those enrolled, adults aged roughly 18 to 89 years, came from fewer than 25 US areas. Grouping used clinical history reported by participants in a survey and questionnaire. The CDR3 is 10 residues long. Trimming left V 5 bases short and J 5 bases short, with 7 bases between. Germline V gene sequence: CDR1 DFQATT, CDR2 SNEGSKA (reference sequence).

Sequenced material: PBMCs or T cells enriched from blood (not recorded which). This chain connects TRBV20-1 to TRBJ2-7; D unresolved. This TCR came from a woman aged 18-29 years with acute COVID-19. CDR3 in DNA: TGCAGTGCTGTTATCCACGAGCAGTACTTC. Its protein product is CSAVIHEQYF.